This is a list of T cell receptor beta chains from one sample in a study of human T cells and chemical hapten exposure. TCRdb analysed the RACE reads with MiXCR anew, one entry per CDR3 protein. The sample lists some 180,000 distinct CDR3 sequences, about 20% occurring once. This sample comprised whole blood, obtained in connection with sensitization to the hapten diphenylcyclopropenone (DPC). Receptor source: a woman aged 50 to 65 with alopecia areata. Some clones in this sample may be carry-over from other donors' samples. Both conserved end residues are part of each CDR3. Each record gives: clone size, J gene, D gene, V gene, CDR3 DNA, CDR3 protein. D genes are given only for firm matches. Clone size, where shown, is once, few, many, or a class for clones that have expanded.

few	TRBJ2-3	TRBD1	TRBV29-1	TGCAGCGTTGGTAGACAGGGGGCTACAGATACGCAGTATTTT	CSVGRQGATDTQYF
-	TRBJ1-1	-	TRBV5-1	TGCGCCAGCAGCTTGGCCGGCGCCCAGAGGCTGTGGTTT	CASSLAGAQRLWF
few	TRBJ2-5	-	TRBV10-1	TGCGCCAGCAGTGCCGGGAGTGTCGAGACCCAGTACTTC	CASSAGSVETQYF
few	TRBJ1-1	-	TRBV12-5	TGTGCTAGTGGTCGGGGCACTGAAGCTTTCTTT	CASGRGTEAFF
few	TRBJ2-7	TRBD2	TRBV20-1	TGCAGTGCTAGAGAGGTCAGCGGGAGGGTAGGCGAGCAGTACTTC	CSAREVSGRVGEQYF
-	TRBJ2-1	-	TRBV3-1	TGTGCCAGCAGCCCCTTACGGGGGAGTGAGCAGTTCTTC	CASSPLRGSEQFF
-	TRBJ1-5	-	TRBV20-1	TGCAGTGCTAGAGGGGGGGGAGCCGGGCCCCAGCATTTT	CSARGGGAGPQHF
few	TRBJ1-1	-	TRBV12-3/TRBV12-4	TGTGCCAGCAGCCAGTGGGGGGGAACTGAAGCTTTCTTT	CASSQWGGTEAFF
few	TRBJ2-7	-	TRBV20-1	TGCAGTGCTAGAGATAGGGGCGTTCCCTACGAGCAGTACTTC	CSARDRGVPYEQYF
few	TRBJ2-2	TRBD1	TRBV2	TGTGCCAGCAGTGTCCGGGACAGTAACACCGGGGAGCTGTTTTTT	CASSVRDSNTGELFF
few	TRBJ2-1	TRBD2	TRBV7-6	TGTGCCAGCAGTCCGGGACTAGGCAGGAATGAGCAGTTCTTC	CASSPGLGRNEQFF
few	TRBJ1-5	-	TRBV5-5	TGTGCCAGCAGCTCCACGGGGGGGATCGGTCAGCCCCAGCATTTT	CASSSTGGIGQPQHF
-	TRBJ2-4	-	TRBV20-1	TGCAGTGCTAGGTTGGGGAACATTCAGTACTTC	CSARLGNIQYF
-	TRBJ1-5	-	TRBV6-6	TGTGCCAGCAGTTACGGGGATAGCAATCAGCCCCAGCATTTT	CASSYGDSNQPQHF
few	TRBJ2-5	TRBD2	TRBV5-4	TGTGCCAGCAGCGCAGCGGGAACCCAAGAGACCCAGTACTTC	CASSAAGTQETQYF
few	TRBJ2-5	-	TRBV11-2	TGTGCCAGCAGCCAAATGATATTCCAAGAGACCCAGTACTTC	CASSQMIFQETQYF
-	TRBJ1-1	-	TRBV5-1	TGCGCCAGCAGCTTGGTAAAGAACACTGAAGCTTTCTTT	CASSLVKNTEAFF
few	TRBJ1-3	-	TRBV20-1	TGCAGTGCTAGTGCCGACGGGGCCATACCTGGAAACACCATATATTTT	CSASADGAIPGNTIYF
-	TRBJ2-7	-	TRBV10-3	TGTGCCATCCGGACTGCCCCGGGGGACGAGCAGTACTTC	CAIRTAPGDEQYF
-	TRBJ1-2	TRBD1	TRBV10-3	TGTGCCATCAGTGACGGGACAGACCTCTATGGCTACACCTTC	CAISDGTDLYGYTF
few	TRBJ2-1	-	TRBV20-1	TGCAGTGCTAGAGATCCGGGGGGCCACCACAATGAGCAGTTCTTC	CSARDPGGHHNEQFF
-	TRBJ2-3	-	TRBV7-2	TGTGCCAGCAGCTTAGCGACTGCGGGCGACCTTTTTAGCACAGATACGCAGTATTTT	CASSLATAGDLFSTDTQYF
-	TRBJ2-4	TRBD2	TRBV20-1	TGCAGTGCTAGGCAAGACTTCGGGGGGTTAGCCAAAAACATTCAGTACTTC	CSARQDFGGLAKNIQYF
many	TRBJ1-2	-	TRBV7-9	TGTGCCAGCAGCTTAGTCGGCAGTATCTATGGCTACACCTTC	CASSLVGSIYGYTF
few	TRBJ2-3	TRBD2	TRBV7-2	TGTGCCAGCAGCTTAGCAAGCGGGGCTAGCACAGATACGCAGTATTTT	CASSLASGASTDTQYF
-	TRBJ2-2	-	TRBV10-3	TGTGCCATCAGACGAGAGACCGCGAACACCGGGGAGCTGTTTTTT	CAIRRETANTGELFF
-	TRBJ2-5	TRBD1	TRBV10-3	TGTGCCATCAAGAGGGACAGACAAGAGACCCAGTACTTC	CAIKRDRQETQYF
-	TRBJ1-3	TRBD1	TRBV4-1	TGCGCCAGCAGCCAAGGGGGGACAGGGGGCCGTGGAAACACCATATATTTT	CASSQGGTGGRGNTIYF
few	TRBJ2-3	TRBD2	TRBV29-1	TGCAGCGGGGGAGCGGGAGGATACACAGATACGCAGTATTTT	CSGGAGGYTDTQYF
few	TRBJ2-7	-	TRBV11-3	TGTGCCAGCAGCTTAACACCTACCTACGAGCAGTACTTC	CASSLTPTYEQYF
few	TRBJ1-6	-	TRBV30	TGTGCCTGGAGTGTACAGGGTGGGGGTTCACCCCTCCACTTT	CAWSVQGGGSPLHF
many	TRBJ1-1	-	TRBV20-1	TGCAGTGCTAGAGGTCCGCGGAACACTGAAGCTTTCTTT	CSARGPRNTEAFF
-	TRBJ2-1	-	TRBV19	TGTGCCAGTAGTCCCCAGTCGTTCTACCGCAATGAGCAGTTCTTC	CASSPQSFYRNEQFF